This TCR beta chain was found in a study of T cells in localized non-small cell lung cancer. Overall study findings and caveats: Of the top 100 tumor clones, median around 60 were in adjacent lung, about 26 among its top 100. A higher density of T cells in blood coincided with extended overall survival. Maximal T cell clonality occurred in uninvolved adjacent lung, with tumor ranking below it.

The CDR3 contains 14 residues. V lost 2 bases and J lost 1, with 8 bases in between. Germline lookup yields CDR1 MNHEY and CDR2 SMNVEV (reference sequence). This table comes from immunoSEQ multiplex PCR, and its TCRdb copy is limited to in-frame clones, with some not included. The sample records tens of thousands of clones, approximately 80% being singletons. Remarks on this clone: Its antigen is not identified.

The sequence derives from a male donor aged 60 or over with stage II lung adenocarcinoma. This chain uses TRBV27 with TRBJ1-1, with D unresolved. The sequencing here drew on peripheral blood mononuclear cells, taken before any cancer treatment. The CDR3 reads CASSLVDRNTEAFF. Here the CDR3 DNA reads TGTGCCAGCAGTTTAGTGGATAGGAACACTGAAGCTTTCTTT.